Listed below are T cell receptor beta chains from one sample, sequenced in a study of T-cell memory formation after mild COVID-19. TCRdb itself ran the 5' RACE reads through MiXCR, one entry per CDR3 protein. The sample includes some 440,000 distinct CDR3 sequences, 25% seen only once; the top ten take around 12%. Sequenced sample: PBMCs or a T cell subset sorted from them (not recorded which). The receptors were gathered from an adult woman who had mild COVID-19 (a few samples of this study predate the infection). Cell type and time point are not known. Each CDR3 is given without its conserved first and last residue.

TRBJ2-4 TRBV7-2 ASSLAGTIAKNIQY
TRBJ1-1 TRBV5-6 ASSPSAKRNTEAF
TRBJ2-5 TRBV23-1 ASVRGLPPSQETQY
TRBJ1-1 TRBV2 ASSGGQKNTEAF
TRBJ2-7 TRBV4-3 ASKPELADSYEQY
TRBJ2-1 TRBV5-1 ASSFSTPNEQF
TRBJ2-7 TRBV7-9 ASSLAAAGGPYEQY
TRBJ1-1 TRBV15 ATSRRTGDTEAF
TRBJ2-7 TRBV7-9 ASSPRDFAYEQY
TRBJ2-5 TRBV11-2 ASSPGQGAAGQETQY
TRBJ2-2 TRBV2 ASTLLAGGPGTGELF
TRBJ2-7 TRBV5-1 ASSLGDRAYEQY
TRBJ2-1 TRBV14 ASSTGTSLSNEQF
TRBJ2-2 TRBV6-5 ASRRGTSEWTGELF
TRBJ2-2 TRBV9 ASSVSFGERSVWGELF
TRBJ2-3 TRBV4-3 ASSQAISSGDSSTDTQY
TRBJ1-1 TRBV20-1 SARGQYTEAF
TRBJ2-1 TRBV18 ASSPRGDSQDSYNEQF
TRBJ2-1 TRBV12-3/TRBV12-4 ASSFGAGGLNEQF
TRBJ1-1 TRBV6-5 ASSYDQGVNEAF
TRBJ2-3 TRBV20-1 SAIGAGGSDTQY
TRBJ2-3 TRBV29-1 SVESRTGTSTDTQY
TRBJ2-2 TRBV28 ASSSSDSFLATLMNTGELF
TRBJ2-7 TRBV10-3 DISDRGLAGTEQY
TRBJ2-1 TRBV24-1 ATSDTGTSGNYNEQF
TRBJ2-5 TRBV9 ASSAEARVRDQETQY
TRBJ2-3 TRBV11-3 ASSRPGQITDTQY
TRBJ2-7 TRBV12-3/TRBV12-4 ASANLRGEYYEQY
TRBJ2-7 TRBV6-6 ASSPPQGGEQY
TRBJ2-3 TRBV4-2 ASSQPKRGAFTDTQY
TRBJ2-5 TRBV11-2 ASTSRWETQY
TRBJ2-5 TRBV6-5 ARQGGQETQY
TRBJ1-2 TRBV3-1 ASSSGLPYGYT